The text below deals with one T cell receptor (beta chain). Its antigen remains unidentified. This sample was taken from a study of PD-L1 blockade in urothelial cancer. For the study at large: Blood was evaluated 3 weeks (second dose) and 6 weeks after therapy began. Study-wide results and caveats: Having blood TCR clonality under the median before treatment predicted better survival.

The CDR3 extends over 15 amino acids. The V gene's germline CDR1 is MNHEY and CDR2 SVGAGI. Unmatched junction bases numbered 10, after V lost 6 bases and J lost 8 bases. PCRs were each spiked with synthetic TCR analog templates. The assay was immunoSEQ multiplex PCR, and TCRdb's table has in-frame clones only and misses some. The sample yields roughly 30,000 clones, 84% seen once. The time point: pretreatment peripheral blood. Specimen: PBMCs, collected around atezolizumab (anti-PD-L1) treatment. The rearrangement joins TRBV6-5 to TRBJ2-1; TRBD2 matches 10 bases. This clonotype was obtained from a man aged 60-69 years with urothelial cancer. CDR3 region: CASRLTGLAKDEQFF. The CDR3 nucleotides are TGTGCCAGCAGACTAACGGGACTAGCGAAGGATGAGCAGTTCTTC.